Presented here are 4 T cell receptor beta chains from one specimen sequenced in a study of blood T cell repertoires in COVID-19. TCRdb keeps only in-frame clones here, not all; method: immunoSEQ multiplex PCR. Of approximately 92,000 clones in the sample, 85% were seen once. The material sequenced was peripheral blood. The receptors derive from a man in his fifties or sixties with acute or convalescent COVID-19.

This chain links TRBV5-1 with TRBJ2-7; TRBD2 matches at 7 bases. This CDR3 is built from 15 residues. Germline trimming cut 2 bases from V and 4 bases from J; bases unmatched to any gene: 9. Germline CDR1 is SGHRS and CDR2 is YFSETQ. CDR3 DNA sequence: TGCGCCAGCAGCTTTTCTAGCGGAAAGGCGTACGAGCAGTACTTC. The encoded protein is CASSFSSGKAYEQYF.

This clone was found a few times. The chain has TRBV6-2 or TRBV6-3 and TRBJ2-2, with 8 bases lining up with TRBD2. Germline CDR1 and CDR2: MNHEY and SVGEGT. CDR3 length: 15 amino acids. The trim removed 0 bases at V and 4 bases at J, leaving 1 base unmatched. The CDR3: CASSYSGLATGELFF. CDR3 DNA sequence: TGTGCCAGCAGTTACTCTGGACTAGCCACCGGGGAGCTGTTTTTT.

The V gene is TRBV9, the J gene TRBJ1-1; TRBD1 is a possible D gene (6 bases). Germline-derived CDR1 and CDR2 are SGDLS and YYNGEE. The CDR3 is made up of 15 amino acids. The germline V and J ends were trimmed by 4 bases and 1 base, with 14 bases remaining between them. As DNA, the CDR3 is TGTGCCAGCAGCCATCAGACAGGCGCGAACACTGAAGCTTTCTTT. Its protein product is CASSHQTGANTEAFF.

A single count supports this clone. The rearrangement joins TRBV4-1 to TRBJ2-7, with a possible D match to TRBD1 (6 bases). There are 15 residues in the CDR3. V gave up 1 base and J gave up 4 bases, with 14 bases separating them. Germline CDR1 MGHRA, CDR2 YSYEKL. This chain's CDR3 is CASSQGGHGAYEQYF. DNA for the CDR3: TGCGCCAGCAGCCAAGGGGGACACGGAGCGTACGAGCAGTACTTC.